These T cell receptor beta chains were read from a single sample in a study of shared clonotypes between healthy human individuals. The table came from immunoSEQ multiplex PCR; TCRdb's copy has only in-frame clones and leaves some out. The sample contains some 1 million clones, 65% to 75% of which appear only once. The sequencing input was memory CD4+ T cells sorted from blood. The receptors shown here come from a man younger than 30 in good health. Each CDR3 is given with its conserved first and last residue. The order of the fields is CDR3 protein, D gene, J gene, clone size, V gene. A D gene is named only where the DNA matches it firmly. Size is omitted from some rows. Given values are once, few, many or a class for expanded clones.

CDR3aa: CASSLAPVPGQPQHF
d_gene: -
j_gene: TRBJ1-5
abundance: -
v_gene: TRBV7-6

CDR3aa: CSAGISPLHF
d_gene: -
j_gene: TRBJ1-6
abundance: -
v_gene: TRBV20-1

CDR3aa: CASSPGTSGSLGDTQYF
d_gene: TRBD2
j_gene: TRBJ2-3
abundance: -
v_gene: TRBV7-2

CDR3aa: CASSLYHMNTEAFF
d_gene: -
j_gene: TRBJ1-1
abundance: -
v_gene: TRBV5-6

CDR3aa: CASSEPREAFF
d_gene: -
j_gene: TRBJ1-1
abundance: -
v_gene: TRBV6-1

CDR3aa: CASSWTSGGAGTGELFF
d_gene: TRBD2
j_gene: TRBJ2-2
abundance: -
v_gene: TRBV7-8

CDR3aa: CASSPDMTGYNSPLHF
d_gene: TRBD1
j_gene: TRBJ1-6
abundance: -
v_gene: TRBV9

CDR3aa: CASSPRETQYF
d_gene: -
j_gene: TRBJ2-5
abundance: -
v_gene: TRBV6-6

CDR3aa: CASSNRDGPEAFF
d_gene: -
j_gene: TRBJ1-1
abundance: -
v_gene: TRBV5-6

CDR3aa: CSAGGGYEQYF
d_gene: -
j_gene: TRBJ2-7
abundance: -
v_gene: TRBV29-1

CDR3aa: CSTTMTTDTQYF
d_gene: -
j_gene: TRBJ2-3
abundance: few
v_gene: TRBV29-1

CDR3aa: CASSDSATGVNEQFF
d_gene: TRBD1
j_gene: TRBJ2-1
abundance: -
v_gene: TRBV6-4

CDR3aa: CASSLLETGATDTQYF
d_gene: TRBD1
j_gene: TRBJ2-3
abundance: -
v_gene: TRBV18

CDR3aa: CASSRVILAGGIDTQYF
d_gene: TRBD2
j_gene: TRBJ2-3
abundance: -
v_gene: TRBV18

CDR3aa: CASSLNIAFVHGYTF
d_gene: -
j_gene: TRBJ1-2
abundance: once
v_gene: TRBV5-1

CDR3aa: CASSPSPPTTYEQYF
d_gene: -
j_gene: TRBJ2-7
abundance: many
v_gene: TRBV27

CDR3aa: CASSLQGDNSPLHF
d_gene: TRBD1
j_gene: TRBJ1-6
abundance: many
v_gene: TRBV7-9

CDR3aa: CASSFTTANYGYTF
d_gene: -
j_gene: TRBJ1-2
abundance: -
v_gene: TRBV28

CDR3aa: CASSLGLAGANPLYEQYF
d_gene: TRBD2
j_gene: TRBJ2-7
abundance: -
v_gene: TRBV5-1

CDR3aa: CASSKQGAGGNTIYF
d_gene: TRBD1
j_gene: TRBJ1-3
abundance: -
v_gene: TRBV6-6

CDR3aa: CASSIFGSPLHF
d_gene: -
j_gene: TRBJ1-6
abundance: -
v_gene: TRBV6-1

CDR3aa: CASSEDLLGARDRGYEQYF
d_gene: TRBD1
j_gene: TRBJ2-7
abundance: -
v_gene: TRBV2

CDR3aa: CASSVSPGAEQFF
d_gene: -
j_gene: TRBJ2-1
abundance: -
v_gene: TRBV9

CDR3aa: CASSRQGDYGYTF
d_gene: TRBD1
j_gene: TRBJ1-2
abundance: -
v_gene: TRBV6-5

CDR3aa: CSVTDRVSYGYTF
d_gene: TRBD1
j_gene: TRBJ1-2
abundance: -
v_gene: TRBV29-1

CDR3aa: CASKPEGRNEKLFF
d_gene: -
j_gene: TRBJ1-4
abundance: -
v_gene: TRBV6-5

CDR3aa: CASTRTGGGYGYTF
d_gene: TRBD1
j_gene: TRBJ1-2
abundance: -
v_gene: TRBV5-4

CDR3aa: CASSLSGEGTQYF
d_gene: -
j_gene: TRBJ2-5
abundance: -
v_gene: TRBV7-6

CDR3aa: CASSLVSSGRTDTQYF
d_gene: TRBD2
j_gene: TRBJ2-3
abundance: -
v_gene: TRBV5-1

CDR3aa: CASRAGTGPTEAFF
d_gene: TRBD1
j_gene: TRBJ1-1
abundance: -
v_gene: TRBV6-1

CDR3aa: CASSSGGGAEQYF
d_gene: -
j_gene: TRBJ2-7
abundance: few
v_gene: TRBV7-2

CDR3aa: CASSLLRTGGEDTQYF
d_gene: TRBD1
j_gene: TRBJ2-3
abundance: once
v_gene: TRBV5-1

CDR3aa: CASSLDTGPYEQYF
d_gene: -
j_gene: TRBJ2-7
abundance: once
v_gene: TRBV5-1

CDR3aa: CASSYPGTGEAFF
d_gene: TRBD1
j_gene: TRBJ1-1
abundance: -
v_gene: TRBV6-5

CDR3aa: CAIGGASSYEQYF
d_gene: -
j_gene: TRBJ2-7
abundance: -
v_gene: TRBV10-3

CDR3aa: CASRATSGRETQYF
d_gene: TRBD2
j_gene: TRBJ2-5
abundance: -
v_gene: TRBV5-1

CDR3aa: CASRDSTGATFGYTF
d_gene: TRBD1
j_gene: TRBJ1-2
abundance: -
v_gene: TRBV6-6

CDR3aa: CASSPGLAGGTQYF
d_gene: TRBD2
j_gene: TRBJ2-3
abundance: -
v_gene: TRBV7-2

CDR3aa: CASSLILLASTDTQYF
d_gene: -
j_gene: TRBJ2-3
abundance: -
v_gene: TRBV7-9

CDR3aa: CASTSSGENQPQHF
d_gene: -
j_gene: TRBJ1-5
abundance: -
v_gene: TRBV5-6

CDR3aa: CASTAIGRGEYF
d_gene: -
j_gene: TRBJ2-7
abundance: -
v_gene: TRBV6-1

CDR3aa: CASSRVSGSTDTQYF
d_gene: TRBD2
j_gene: TRBJ2-3
abundance: -
v_gene: TRBV4-3

CDR3aa: CASSAPSAPGGYTF
d_gene: -
j_gene: TRBJ1-2
abundance: once
v_gene: TRBV18

CDR3aa: CASSLEGLSNQPQHF
d_gene: -
j_gene: TRBJ1-5
abundance: few
v_gene: TRBV28

CDR3aa: CASSLRGTGGGRSYEQYF
d_gene: TRBD1
j_gene: TRBJ2-7
abundance: few
v_gene: TRBV27

CDR3aa: CASSAVRGSNTEAFF
d_gene: TRBD1
j_gene: TRBJ1-1
abundance: -
v_gene: TRBV19

CDR3aa: CASSEWGLAGGGPLQETQYF
d_gene: TRBD2
j_gene: TRBJ2-5
abundance: -
v_gene: TRBV2

CDR3aa: CASSIAGQGSYEQYF
d_gene: TRBD1
j_gene: TRBJ2-7
abundance: -
v_gene: TRBV28

CDR3aa: CASSLYRDINTEAFF
d_gene: -
j_gene: TRBJ1-1
abundance: many
v_gene: TRBV11-2

CDR3aa: CASSSGQQETQYF
d_gene: -
j_gene: TRBJ2-5
abundance: once
v_gene: TRBV11-2

CDR3aa: CASSFKYEQYF
d_gene: -
j_gene: TRBJ2-7
abundance: few
v_gene: TRBV28